These 31 T cell receptor beta chains were sequenced from one sample in a study of blood T cell repertoires in COVID-19. Assay: immunoSEQ multiplex PCR; the TCRdb copy retains only in-frame clones and omits some. The sample includes roughly 210,000 clones, more than 75% of them seen just once. Sequencing was done on a sample of PBMCs or T cells enriched from blood (not recorded which). Source of these receptors: a man aged 25 to 45 in a cohort exposed to, infected with or recovered from COVID-19 (not recorded which).

The chain has TRBV27 and TRBJ2-1, with TRBD2 identical over 10 bases. The CDR3 runs to 18 residues. Germline assignment: CDR1 MNHEY and CDR2 SMNVEV (reference sequence). The V gene end was trimmed by 8 bases and the J gene end by 2 bases; junction bases not matched to a gene: 15. The CDR3 region is CASGRASGRSFTYNEQFF. CDR3 coding DNA: TGTGCCAGCGGCCGAGCTAGCGGGAGATCCTTCACCTACAATGAGCAGTTCTTC.

CDR3 sequence (DNA): TGTGCCAGTAGTAGTTTTAGCGGCCTGGAGCAGTACTTC. It encodes CASSSFSGLEQYF. This chain connects TRBV19 to TRBJ2-7; TRBD2 is a possible D gene (6 bases). This CDR3 is 13 amino acids long. Germline CDR1 and CDR2: LNHDA and SQIVND (reference sequence). V was clipped by 4 bases and J by 7 bases, with 14 bases between them.

This chain uses TRBV29-1 with TRBJ2-1, with 7 bases fitting TRBD1. The J segment lost 7 bases and the V segment lost 6 bases, leaving 12 bases of the junction unmatched. There are 14 residues in the CDR3. CDR1 SQVTM and CDR2 ANQGSEA come from the germline V gene. The CDR3: CSVRTTGMLNEQFF. DNA of the CDR3: TGCAGCGTCCGGACGACAGGGATGTTGAATGAGCAGTTCTTC.

The CDR3 is CASSQEMSGSLYEQYF. The CDR3, as DNA: TGCGCCAGCAGCCAAGAGATGAGCGGGAGCTTGTACGAGCAGTACTTC. This chain uses TRBV4-3 with TRBJ2-7; 8 positions agree with TRBD2. Germline-derived CDR1 and CDR2 are LGHNA and YSLEER. The ends lost 0 bases at V and 4 bases at J; junction bases unmatched: 8. The CDR3 has 16 residues.

This chain links TRBV4-1 with TRBJ1-1; D remains unclear. V was clipped by 0 bases and J by 10 bases, with 9 bases between them. The CDR3 loop spans 12 amino acids. CDR1 MGHRA and CDR2 YSYEKL come from the germline V gene. This CDR3 is CASSQEGVAAFF. Written as DNA, the CDR3 is TGCGCCAGCAGCCAAGAGGGCGTCGCAGCTTTCTTT.

The chain's CDR3 is CASSPRTRVDTGELFF. DNA for the CDR3: TGTGCCAGCAGCCCCCGGACTAGGGTGGACACCGGGGAGCTGTTTTTT. The rearrangement uses TRBV7-3 and TRBJ2-2; 7 nucleotides align to TRBD2. The V and J ends lost 5 bases and 3 bases, in that order; junction bases with no gene match: 9. The CDR3 sequence is 16 residues long. The germline V gene has CDR1 SGHTA and CDR2 FQGTGA.

The J gene is TRBJ2-5, the V gene TRBV10-3; 8 positions match TRBD1. Trimming cost V 3 bases and J 5 bases; bases outside gene matches: 5. The CDR3 consists of 14 residues. The germline V gene encodes CDR1 ENHRY and CDR2 SYGVKD. The CDR3 nucleotides read TGTGCCATCAGTGACTGGACAGGGTCGGAGACCCAGTACTTC. Its translation: CAISDWTGSETQYF.

DNA of the CDR3: TGTGCCAGCAGCGGTTCGGAGAGCACCCATGAGCAGTTCTTC. It is translated as CASSGSESTHEQFF. The gene calls are TRBV9 and TRBJ2-1; D ambiguous. Germline CDR1 SGDLS, CDR2 YYNGEE. The CDR3 runs 14 residues. V lost 3 bases and J lost 8, with 15 bases in between.

The rearrangement links TRBV21-1 to TRBJ2-7; the D call TRBD1 from the table was never checked on the DNA. TRBV21-1 is labeled a pseudogene. This CDR3 is 16 amino acids long. The DNA for the CDR3 is TGTGCCAGATCCCCACTCGGGGGGACAGGGGACATCGAGCAGTACTTC. Amino acid sequence: CARSPLGGTGDIEQYF.

This clone appeared once. V is TRBV12-3 or TRBV12-4 and J is TRBJ2-1; the D is unclear. The CDR3 runs to 11 residues. The V end was cut by 6 bases, the J end by 7 bases, with 7 bases between. This CDR3 is CASSQKNEQFF. The CDR3 DNA follows: TGTGCCAGCAGCCAGAAAAATGAGCAGTTCTTC.

This clone was picked up one time. The chain has TRBV28 and TRBJ1-1; no reliable D call. This CDR3 is 12 amino acids long. Per the germline V gene, CDR1 is MDHEN and CDR2 is SYDVKM. V lost 7 bases and J 7 bases, leaving 13 bases between the germline ends. The CDR3 region has the DNA TGTGCCAGCACCCTAGGAGGTAATGAAGCTTTCTTT. The encoded protein is CASTLGGNEAFF.

This clone was recorded only once. V is TRBV5-1 and J is TRBJ2-1; 8 bases match TRBD2. The CDR3 length is 13 residues. V lost 3 bases to trimming and J lost 7 bases; unmatched junction nucleotides: 3. Germline CDR1 is SGHRS and CDR2 is YFSETQ. The CDR3 loop is CASSSGLVNEQFF. CDR3 nucleotides: TGCGCCAGCAGCTCGGGACTAGTTAATGAGCAGTTCTTC.

This clone has a single count. V is TRBV5-6 and J is TRBJ1-1; TRBD1 agrees at 9 bases. The CDR3 covers 13 residues. The V gene's germline CDR1 is SGHDT and CDR2 YYEEEE. Trimming cost V 6 bases and J 4 bases; bases outside gene matches: 4. CDR3 sequence: CASIMTGGTEAFF. CDR3 in DNA: TGTGCCAGCATCATGACAGGGGGCACTGAAGCTTTCTTT.

The V gene is TRBV6-5, the J gene TRBJ1-1; no clear D. V lost 5 bases to trimming and J lost 4 bases, with 17 bases between them. Germline CDR1 reads MNHEY; CDR2 reads SVGAGI. This CDR3 comprises 15 residues. The CDR3 region is CASSPTGVAITEAFF. The DNA for the CDR3 is TGTGCCAGCAGTCCCACCGGGGTGGCTATCACTGAAGCTTTCTTT.

The chain uses TRBV28 and TRBJ2-7; 9 bases align to TRBD2. Trimming took 6 bases from V and 5 from J; bases not matched to a gene: 14. Germline CDR1 and CDR2: MDHEN and SYDVKM. The CDR3 consists of 16 residues. This CDR3 reads CASSSPLMREGDEQYF. The CDR3 bases are TGTGCCAGCAGCTCTCCCCTAATGCGGGAGGGGGACGAGCAGTACTTC.

V is TRBV7-8 and J is TRBJ1-5, with D possibly being TRBD1 (5 bases). V lost 2 bases to trimming and J lost 0 bases, with 23 bases between them. The length of the CDR3 is 20 residues. CDR1 and CDR2 (germline): SGHVS, FQNEAQ. This CDR3 reads CASSLWSRQFTYNSNQPQHF. The CDR3 region has the DNA TGTGCCAGCAGCTTATGGTCCCGACAGTTCACATATAATAGCAATCAGCCCCAGCATTTT.

This clone showed up just once. The chain is built from TRBV14 and TRBJ2-7; 12 bases align to TRBD2. This CDR3 spans 15 amino acids. With 3 bases clipped from V and 3 bases from J, the junction kept 3 bases outside the gene matches. In germline, CDR1 is SGHDN, CDR2 FVKESK. The CDR3 region has the DNA TGTGCCAGCAGCCACGGGACTAGCGGGTTCTACGAGCAGTACTTC. Residues: CASSHGTSGFYEQYF.

The chain joins TRBV27 to TRBJ2-6; D is undetermined. Deletions cut 4 bases from V and 0 bases from J, with 7 bases between. The CDR3 sequence is 15 residues long. Germline CDR1 is MNHEY and CDR2 is SMNVEV (reference sequence). The CDR3, as DNA: TGTGCCAGCAGTTCCCCAGGCTCTGGGGCCAACGTCCTGACTTTC. As protein: CASSSPGSGANVLTF.

The rearrangement joins TRBV5-6 to TRBJ1-3; tentatively, D is TRBD1 (5 bases). Deletions cut 6 bases from V and 0 bases from J, with 16 bases between. This CDR3 is 16 amino acids long. Germline CDR1 is SGHDT and CDR2 is YYEEEE. The CDR3 DNA reads TGTGCCAGCACCCTTTGGGGCAATGCCTCTGGAAACACCATATATTTT. It specifies CASTLWGNASGNTIYF.

The chain is built from TRBV7-6 and TRBJ2-7, with D maybe TRBD1 (5 bases). Germline CDR1 reads SGHVS; CDR2 reads FNYEAQ. The CDR3 has 14 amino acids. The V end lost 5 bases, the J end lost 6 bases, and 17 bases lay between the germline ends. CDR3 sequence reads: CASSHGNQGSEQYF. The CDR3 DNA sequence: TGTGCCAGCAGCCATGGGAACCAGGGCTCCGAGCAGTACTTC.

This sequence joins TRBV19 and TRBJ1-5; D is perhaps TRBD1 (6 bases). The V end lost 2 bases, the J end lost 1 base, and 18 bases lay between the germline ends. Germline V gives CDR1 LNHDA, CDR2 SQIVND (reference sequence). This CDR3 has 18 residues. The CDR3 bases are TGTGCCAGTAGTATAAAGACGAACAGGGATGGGAGCAATCAGCCCCAGCATTTT. Protein: CASSIKTNRDGSNQPQHF.

This sequence joins TRBV6-5 and TRBJ2-1; 8 bases are shared with TRBD2. Germline values: CDR1 MNHEY, CDR2 SVGAGI. The CDR3 has 15 residues. Germline trimming cut 0 bases from V and 6 bases from J; bases unmatched to any gene: 4. This chain's CDR3 is CASSYSTSVGNEQFF. CDR3 coding DNA: TGTGCCAGCAGTTACTCGACTAGCGTAGGCAATGAGCAGTTCTTC.

The chain carries TRBV28 and TRBJ2-5, with 9 nucleotides matching TRBD1. The CDR3 spans 14 residues. With V trimmed by 4 bases and J by 5 bases, 5 bases remained unmatched. Per germline, CDR1 MDHEN and CDR2 SYDVKM. The CDR3 loop reads CASSYDDRGETQYF. CDR3 sequence (DNA): TGTGCCAGCAGTTACGACGACAGGGGGGAGACCCAGTACTTC.

The V and J genes are TRBV12-3 or TRBV12-4 and TRBJ1-1; the D gene is possibly TRBD1 (5 bases). The V end lost 6 bases, the J end lost 6 bases, and 8 bases lay between the germline ends. This CDR3 is 11 amino acids long. The DNA of the CDR3 is TGTGCCAGCAGGGAGGGGCCTGAAGCTTTCTTT. This gives the protein CASREGPEAFF.

The gene calls are TRBV29-1 and TRBJ2-3; 7 bases align to TRBD2. The CDR3 runs to 15 residues. The germline gives CDR1 SQVTM, CDR2 ANQGSEA. After removal of 0 bases from V and 2 bases from J, the junction contained 5 bases not matched to a gene. In nucleotides, the CDR3 is TGCAGCGTTGAAGAATGGGACTACGCCACAGATACGCAGTATTTT. Amino acids: CSVEEWDYATDTQYF.

V gene TRBV7-2 combines with J gene TRBJ2-3; D not certain. This CDR3 spans 17 amino acids. From germline, CDR1 is SGHTA and CDR2 FQGNSA. Trimming shortened V by 3 bases and J by 0 bases, and 16 bases separated the two germline ends. In DNA, the CDR3 is TGTGCCAGCAGCTTCGCCGGTAACCCCCCTAGCACAGATACGCAGTATTTT. It is translated as CASSFAGNPPSTDTQYF.

The genes are TRBV2 and TRBJ1-3, with 7 bases identical to TRBD1. From germline, CDR1 is SNHLY and CDR2 FYNNEI. Germline trimming cut 6 bases from V and 0 bases from J; bases unmatched to any gene: 5. There are 15 residues in the CDR3. CDR3 sequence reads: CASSKDRASGNTIYF. CDR3 bases: TGTGCCAGCAGCAAAGACAGGGCCTCTGGAAACACCATATATTTT.

This clone has only one observation. The chain joins TRBV7-2 to TRBJ2-7; 7 bases match TRBD2. There are 14 residues in the CDR3. Germline CDR1 is SGHTA and CDR2 is FQGNSA. After removal of 5 bases from V and 2 bases from J, the junction contained 6 bases not matched to a gene. CDR3 sequence (DNA): TGTGCCAGCAGCCCCAAAGCGGGGACCTACGAGCAGTACTTC. Its protein is CASSPKAGTYEQYF.

This clone was seen once. V gene TRBV18 combines with J gene TRBJ1-2; the D is unclear. Germline V CDR1 and CDR2: KGHSH, LQKENI. The CDR3 is 14 amino acids. V lost 3 bases, J lost 8 bases, and 16 bases lay in between. The CDR3 protein is CASSPYGGREGYTF. As DNA, the CDR3 is TGTGCCAGCTCACCCTACGGAGGGAGGGAAGGCTACACCTTC.

This chain uses TRBV6-2 or TRBV6-3 with TRBJ2-7; D is uncertain. The CDR3 has 16 amino acids. CDR1 and CDR2 (germline): MNHEY, SVGEGT. Trimming stripped 3 bases from V and 1 base from J, with 16 bases between. The CDR3 protein is CASSYHAQFRSYEQYF. The CDR3 DNA follows: TGTGCCAGCAGTTATCACGCCCAGTTCCGTTCCTACGAGCAGTACTTC.

The chain carries TRBV15 and TRBJ1-1; a possible D gene is TRBD1 (5 bases). The germline V and J ends were trimmed by 0 bases and 0 bases, with 11 bases remaining between them. The V gene's germline CDR1 is LNHNV and CDR2 YYDKDF (reference sequence). The length of the CDR3 is 16 residues. CDR3 in amino acids: CATSRDRGSMNTEAFF. CDR3 bases: TGTGCCACCAGCAGAGACCGGGGGTCGATGAACACTGAAGCTTTCTTT.